Following are 20 T cell receptor beta chains from one sample sequenced in a study of early T cells in non-severe SARS-CoV-2 infection. TCRdb reprocessed the 5' RACE reads via MiXCR and lists one record per CDR3 protein. In the table there are more than 65,000 distinct CDR3 sequences, approximately 15% of which are singletons. Sequenced sample: whole blood. The receptor set was obtained from an adult who was a healthcare worker with PCR-confirmed SARS-CoV-2 infection or an uninfected control (not recorded which).

This clonotype was seen only once. This chain uses TRBV11-3 with TRBJ2-7; D is unclear. Per germline, CDR1 SGHNT and CDR2 YENEEA. The CDR3 spans 14 residues. The germline V and J ends were trimmed by 2 bases and 2 bases, with 10 bases remaining between them. The CDR3 coding sequence is TGTGCCAGCAGCTTATCGTCCGGTACCTACGAGCAGTACTTC. It codes for CASSLSSGTYEQYF.

This clonotype was picked up many times. The chain has TRBV25-1 and TRBJ1-2; no reliable D call. Germline loops: CDR1 MGHDK, CDR2 SYGVNS. The CDR3 has 13 amino acids. V lost 2 bases, J lost 4 bases, and 8 bases lay in between. The CDR3 sequence is CASSERVGYGYTF. CDR3 bases: TGTGCCAGCAGTGAAAGGGTTGGCTATGGCTACACCTTC.

This clonotype has ten or more counts. The chain is built from TRBV2 and TRBJ1-1, with D unresolved. The germline gives CDR1 SNHLY, CDR2 FYNNEI. This CDR3 contains 11 residues. Trimming stripped 6 bases from V and 6 bases from J, with 8 bases between. CDR3 residues: CASRGRPEAFF. The CDR3 DNA is TGTGCCAGCAGGGGTAGACCTGAAGCTTTCTTT.

This sequence joins TRBV29-1 and TRBJ2-7; D possibly matches TRBD1 or TRBD2 (5 bases each). CDR3 length: 11 residues. The V gene lost 4 bases and the J gene lost 6 bases, with 10 bases spanning the gap. Germline V gene sequence: CDR1 SQVTM, CDR2 ANQGSEA. CDR3 amino acids: CSVGEGSEQYF. CDR3 bases: TGCAGCGTTGGAGAGGGGTCCGAGCAGTACTTC.

This clonotype was seen repeatedly, ten times or more. The chain combines TRBV2 with TRBJ2-3; tentatively, D is TRBD1 (5 bases). The CDR3 is made up of 13 amino acids. Germline V CDR1 and CDR2: SNHLY, FYNNEI. Between the trimmed V and J ends, which lost 6 bases and 2 bases, there was a span of 9 bases. CDR3 sequence: CASSQDNTDTQYF. In DNA, the CDR3 is TGTGCCAGCAGCCAGGACAACACAGATACGCAGTATTTT.

The chain uses TRBV12-3 or TRBV12-4 and TRBJ2-3, with a possible D match to TRBD1 (5 bases). The CDR3 covers 17 residues. V was shortened by 1 base and J by 2 bases, with 16 bases between the two germline ends. The CDR3 coding sequence is TGTGCCAGCAGTTTAGTTCCCGCAGGGCCCTACACAGATACGCAGTATTTT. Protein product: CASSLVPAGPYTDTQYF.

This clonotype was observed at least ten times. The chain couples TRBV27 to TRBJ1-4; TRBD1 is a possible D gene (5 bases). Germline V gene sequence: CDR1 MNHEY, CDR2 SMNVEV (reference sequence). V lost 7 bases, J lost 5 bases, and 17 bases lay in between. The CDR3 is 15 residues long. For the CDR3, the DNA is TGTGCCAGCACTCCCCTCGCGGGGGTAAATGAAAAACTGTTTTTT. This encodes CASTPLAGVNEKLFF.

In this sample, this clonotype turned up a few times. The V call is TRBV10-1, the J call TRBJ2-4; a possible D gene is TRBD1 (6 bases). The CDR3 has 13 amino acids. CDR1 is WNHNN and CDR2 is SYGVQD in the germline V gene (reference sequence). V lost 3 bases and J 6 bases, leaving 9 bases between the germline ends. In DNA form, the CDR3 reads TGCGCCAGCAGTGATCAGGGGATAAACATTCAGTACTTC. Translating it yields CASSDQGINIQYF.

This chain uses TRBV20-1 with TRBJ2-4, with 7 nucleotides matching TRBD2. CDR3 length: 14 residues. Losses at the gene ends were 6 bases for V and 4 bases for J; bases not matched to a gene: 9. Germline values: CDR1 DFQATT, CDR2 SNEGSKA (reference sequence). CDR3 in DNA: TGCAGTGCCCACCGCCGGGACTATAAAAACATTCAGTACTTC. Residues: CSAHRRDYKNIQYF.

Concerning this clonotype: A much bigger clone sits one base away, suggesting this may be a read error. This chain connects TRBV29-1 to TRBJ2-5; D remains unclear. V lost 5 bases and J 4 bases, leaving 2 bases between the germline ends. CDR1 and CDR2 from the germline V gene are SQVTM and ANQGSEA. The CDR3 has 9 amino acids. The DNA of the CDR3 is TGCAGCGTTATAGAGACCCAGTACTTC. It encodes CSVIETQYF.

The chain uses TRBV7-2 and TRBJ2-1; perhaps TRBD2 as D (7 bases). Germline V gene data show CDR1 as SGHTA and CDR2 as FQGNSA. The V end was cut by 6 bases, the J end by 2 bases, with 14 bases between. This CDR3 spans 15 amino acids. As DNA, the CDR3 is TGTGCCAGCAGGGGGCGGGGGCCCACCTACAATGAGCAGTTCTTC. This translates into CASRGRGPTYNEQFF.

This clonotype was seen a handful of times. This chain uses TRBV7-7 with TRBJ2-2; 9 bases align to TRBD2. Germline V CDR1 and CDR2: SSHAT, FNYEAQ (reference sequence). The CDR3 covers 15 residues. The CDR3, as DNA: TGTGCTAGCGCGGCGGGGGGGCCGAACACCGGGGAGCTGTTTTTT. Its translation is CASAAGGPNTGELFF.

This clonotype was found many times. The rearrangement joins TRBV25-1 to TRBJ2-3; perhaps TRBD1 as D (6 bases). CDR1 and CDR2 from the germline V gene are MGHDK and SYGVNS. CDR3 length: 16 residues. The germline V and J ends were trimmed by 6 bases and 6 bases, with 22 bases remaining between them. The CDR3 region is CASRPHVVGAGDTQYF. The CDR3 nucleotides are TGTGCCAGCAGACCGCATGTCGTGGGGGCAGGTGATACGCAGTATTTT.

This chain links TRBV20-1 with TRBJ2-5, with 10 bases fitting TRBD2. The V gene end was trimmed by 6 bases and the J gene end by 1 base; junction bases not matched to a gene: 2. The germline CDR1 and CDR2 sequences are DFQATT and SNEGSKA (reference sequence). There are 13 residues in the CDR3. CDR3 bases: TGCAGTGCATGGACTAGCGGCCAAGAGACCCAGTACTTC. Amino acids: CSAWTSGQETQYF.

The CDR3 is CASSQELGGGRELFF. DNA for the CDR3: TGCGCCAGCAGCCAAGAGCTCGGGGGGGGCCGGGAGCTGTTTTTT. V usage is TRBV4-3 and J usage is TRBJ2-2; 8 nucleotides match TRBD2. The CDR3 extends over 15 amino acids. Germline V gene data show CDR1 as LGHNA and CDR2 as YSLEER. V was pared by 0 bases and J by 9 bases, with 6 bases of the junction left unmatched.

The chain joins TRBV2 to TRBJ2-5; either TRBD1 or TRBD2 may supply D (5 bases each). Trimming cost V 4 bases and J 5 bases, with 14 bases left between them. The CDR3 has 14 residues. The germline CDR1 and CDR2 sequences are SNHLY and FYNNEI. The CDR3 nucleotides are TGTGCCAGCAGTGGGGGGAGCAGGGCCGAGACCCAGTACTTC. It is translated as CASSGGSRAETQYF.

There are a few counts of this clonotype. The chain combines TRBV12-3 or TRBV12-4 with TRBJ2-2; 7 bases line up with TRBD1. Trimming cost V 6 bases and J 5 bases; bases outside gene matches: 3. The CDR3 sequence is 13 residues long. CDR3 residues: CASRPQGTGELFF. The CDR3 DNA reads TGTGCCAGCAGACCACAGGGGACCGGGGAGCTGTTTTTT.

This clonotype was observed a few times. The rearrangement links TRBV29-1 to TRBJ2-7; 10 nucleotides align to TRBD1. The CDR3 covers 13 residues. J lost 8 bases, V lost 5 bases, and 9 bases had no gene match. Germline CDR1 reads SQVTM; CDR2 reads ANQGSEA. CDR3 nucleotides: TGCAGCGTTTCCAAGGGGACAGGGGCAAAGCAGTACTTC. Translating gives CSVSKGTGAKQYF.

The V call is TRBV20-1, the J call TRBJ1-4; TRBD1 is a possible D gene (5 bases). Trimming cost V 0 bases and J 5 bases, with 16 bases left between them. CDR1 and CDR2 (germline): DFQATT, SNEGSKA (reference sequence). This CDR3 comprises 16 residues. CDR3 sequence: CSARDTGGQGNEKLFF. DNA for the CDR3: TGCAGTGCTAGAGATACGGGTGGCCAGGGCAATGAAAAACTGTTTTTT.

V gene TRBV5-1 combines with J gene TRBJ2-2; 14 nucleotides agree with TRBD2. From germline, CDR1 is SGHRS and CDR2 YFSETQ. Trimming at V came to 4 bases and at J to 11 bases, leaving 10 bases not matched to a gene. The CDR3 has 16 residues. CDR3 amino acids: CASSTGLAGGFIELFF. CDR3 in DNA: TGCGCCAGCAGCACCGGACTAGCGGGGGGATTTATAGAGCTGTTTTTT.